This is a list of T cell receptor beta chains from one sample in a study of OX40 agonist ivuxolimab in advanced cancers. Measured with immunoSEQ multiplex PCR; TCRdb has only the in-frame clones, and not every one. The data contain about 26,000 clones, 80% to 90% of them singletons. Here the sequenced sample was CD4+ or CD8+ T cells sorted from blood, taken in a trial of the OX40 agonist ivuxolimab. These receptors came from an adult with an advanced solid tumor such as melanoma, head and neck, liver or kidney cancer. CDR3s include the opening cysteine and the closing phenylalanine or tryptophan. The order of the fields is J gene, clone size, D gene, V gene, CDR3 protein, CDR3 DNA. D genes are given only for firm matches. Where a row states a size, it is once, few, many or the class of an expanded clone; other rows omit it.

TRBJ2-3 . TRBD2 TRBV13 CASSLTSGGHLADTQYF TGTGCCAGCAGCTTGACTAGCGGGGGGCACTTGGCAGATACGCAGTATTTT
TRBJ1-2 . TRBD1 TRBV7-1 CASSLTGGTAYGYTF TGTGCCAGCAGCCTCACAGGGGGGACTGCCTATGGCTACACCTTC
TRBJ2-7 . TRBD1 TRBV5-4 CASSVGQGHYEQYF TGTGCCAGCAGCGTCGGACAGGGACACTACGAGCAGTACTTC
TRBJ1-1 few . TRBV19 CASSMGGRRTEAFF TGTGCCAGTAGTATGGGGGGAAGAAGGACTGAAGCTTTCTTT
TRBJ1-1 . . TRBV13 CASSLAGGWRNTEAFF TGTGCCAGCAGCTTAGCCGGGGGATGGCGGAACACTGAAGCTTTCTTT
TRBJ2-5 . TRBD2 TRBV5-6 CASSFPPSGGRETQYF TGTGCCAGCAGCTTCCCTCCTAGCGGGGGGCGAGAGACCCAGTACTTC
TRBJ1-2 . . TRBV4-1 CASSQGGENYGYTF TGCGCCAGCAGCCAGGGGGGGGAAAACTATGGCTACACCTTC
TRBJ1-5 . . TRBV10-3 CAISESGYQPQHF TGTGCCATCAGTGAGTCGGGGTATCAGCCCCAGCATTTT
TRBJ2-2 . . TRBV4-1 CATQDGPTGELFF TGCGCCACCCAGGACGGGCCCACCGGGGAGCTGTTTTTT
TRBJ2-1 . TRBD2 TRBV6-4 CASREAAGAYNEQFF TGTGCCAGCAGAGAGGCAGCGGGGGCCTACAATGAGCAGTTCTTC
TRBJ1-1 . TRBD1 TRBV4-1 CASSQDQAGGEYTEAFF TGCGCCAGCAGCCAAGATCAAGCAGGGGGAGAGTACACTGAAGCTTTCTTT
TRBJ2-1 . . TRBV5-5 CASSLAGHNEQFF TGTGCCAGCAGCTTGGCAGGCCACAATGAGCAGTTCTTC
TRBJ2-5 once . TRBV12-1 CASSGWRGHQETQYF TGTGCCAGCAGCGGTTGGCGGGGCCACCAAGAGACCCAGTACTTC
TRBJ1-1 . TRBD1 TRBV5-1 CASSPTGGHTEAFF TGCGCCAGCAGCCCTACAGGGGGCCACACTGAAGCTTTCTTT